This TCR delta chain was obtained from a study of gamma-delta T cells after stem cell transplantation. TCRdb redid the clone calls on the RT-PCR reads with CATT. The table shows several thousand delta-chain clones, with 25% occurring only once. As for this clone: A junction boundary mismatches the germline segment, possibly from a read error.

Germline loops: CDR1 GEAIGNYY, CDR2 EKD. CDR3 length: 18 amino acids. The chain combines TRDV2 with TRDJ1; TRDD3 agrees at 10 bases. Sequenced: gamma-delta T cells. This TCR derives from a human donor. It is not recorded whose cells these are; they may come from a transplant donor. CDR3 bases: TGTGCCTGTGACACGCTTCTTAGGGGGGATACGCGAAAACCTAAATTCATCTTT. Translation: CACDTLLRGDTRKPKFIF.